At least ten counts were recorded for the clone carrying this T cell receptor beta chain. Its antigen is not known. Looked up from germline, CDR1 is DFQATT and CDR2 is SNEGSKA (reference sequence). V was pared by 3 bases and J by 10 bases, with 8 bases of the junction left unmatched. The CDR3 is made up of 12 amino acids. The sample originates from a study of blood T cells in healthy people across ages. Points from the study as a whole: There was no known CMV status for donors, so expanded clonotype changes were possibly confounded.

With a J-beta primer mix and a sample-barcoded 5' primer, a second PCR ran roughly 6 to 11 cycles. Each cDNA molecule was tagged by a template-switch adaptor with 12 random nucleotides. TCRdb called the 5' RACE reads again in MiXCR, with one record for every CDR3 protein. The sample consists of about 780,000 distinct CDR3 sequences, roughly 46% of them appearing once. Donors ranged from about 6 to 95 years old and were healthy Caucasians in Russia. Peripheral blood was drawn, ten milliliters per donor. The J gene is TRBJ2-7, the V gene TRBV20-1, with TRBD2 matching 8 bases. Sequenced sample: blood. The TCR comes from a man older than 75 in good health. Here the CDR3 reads CSASPLAGPQYF. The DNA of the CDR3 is TGCAGTGCTAGCCCTCTAGCGGGTCCACAGTACTTC.